One sample yielded the 32 T cell receptor delta chains listed below, sequenced in a study of gamma-delta chains in newborns, infants, children. TCRdb re-called the reads through CATT. Of about 1,000 delta-chain clones in the sample, 7.1% were seen once. Sequenced sample: blood. These receptor sequences come from a child who was a newborn, infant or young child, either healthy, febrile or measles-vaccinated (not recorded which).

Worth noting for this clone: This may be a read error, as it is one base from a much larger clone. Other DNA variants within this sample encode the same CDR3. The J gene is TRDJ3, the V gene TRDV2; D is uncertain. This CDR3 region has 17 residues. Germline loops: CDR1 GEAIGNYY, CDR2 EKD. Deletions cut 4 bases from V and 0 bases from J, with 12 bases between. In DNA, the CDR3 is TGTGCCTGTGATCCGGTACTAAGCTCCTGGGACACCCGACAGATGTTTTTC. Residues: CACDPVLSSWDTRQMFF.

This clone was counted a few times. Given a much more abundant clone one base away, this may be a read error. This sample includes further DNA sequences coding for the same CDR3. This chain links TRDV2 with TRDJ2, with 13 positions matching TRDD3. Trimming at V came to 4 bases and at J to 1 base, leaving 8 bases not matched to a gene. The germline CDR1 and CDR2 sequences are GEAIGNYY and EKD. CDR3 size: 18 residues. CDR3 nucleotide sequence: TGTGCCTGTGATAACGTACTGGGGGATACGAGTTTGACAGCACAACTCTTCTTT. Protein: CACDNVLGDTSLTAQLFF.

This clone appeared a few times. The chain has TRDV2 and TRDJ3; TRDD3 agrees at 10 bases. Germline CDR1 and CDR2: GEAIGNYY and EKD. Trimming cost V 2 bases and J 2 bases; bases outside gene matches: 8. CDR3 length: 19 residues. CDR3 amino acids: CACDKILGDFTWDTRQMFF. CDR3 nucleotides: TGTGCCTGTGACAAAATACTGGGGGATTTCACCTGGGACACCCGACAGATGTTTTTC.

This clone ranks as large (0.1 to 1%). This sample also contains other DNA sequences that code for the same CDR3. The chain recombines TRDV2 with TRDJ3, with D possibly being TRDD3 (5 bases). Per germline, CDR1 GEAIGNYY and CDR2 EKD. This CDR3 contains 19 residues. V was shortened by 0 bases and J by 0 bases, with 14 bases between the two germline ends. The CDR3 region has the DNA TGTGCCTGTGACACCCTTACTGGTGATAGCTCCTGGGACACCCGACAGATGTTTTTC. This codes for CACDTLTGDSSWDTRQMFF.

The chain is built from TRDV1 and TRDJ4; no reliable D call. Germline assignment: CDR1 TSWWSYY and CDR2 QGS. The V end was cut by 0 bases, the J end by 0 bases, with 14 bases between. This CDR3 has 16 amino acids. CDR3 DNA: TGTGCTCTTGGGGAACTCGGCGCCGGGGCCGCCAGACCCCTGATCTTT. This sequence encodes CALGELGAGAARPLIF.

A J gene of TRDJ3 was called, though the V gene was not; TRDD3, the table's D call, was not compared with the DNA. The CDR3 covers 19 residues. The CDR3 sequence is CACDILGDTSSWDTRQMFF. The DNA for the CDR3 is TGTGCCTGCGACATACTGGGGGATACCAGCTCCTGGGACACCCGACAGATGTTTTTC.

Comments on this clone: This DNA's translation and the protein TCRdb lists, from a much larger clone, do not match at residue 4, likely due to a read error; the protein shown is translated from the DNA. The J gene is TRDJ3, the V gene TRDV2; TRDD3 aligns across 8 bases. Losses at the gene ends were 5 bases for V and 0 bases for J; bases not matched to a gene: 5. The CDR3 contains 17 residues. Germline CDR1 GEAIGNYY, CDR2 EKD. The CDR3: CACGSTGGSWDTRQMFF. The DNA of the CDR3 is TGTGCCTGTGGCAGTACTGGGGGCTCCTGGGACACCCGACAGATGTTTTTC.

This clone was observed a handful of times. The chain uses TRDV2 and TRDJ3; 11 nucleotides align to TRDD3. The junction had 12 bases not matched to a gene; V was cut back by 3 bases and J by 0 bases. The germline V gene encodes CDR1 GEAIGNYY and CDR2 EKD. There are 21 residues in the CDR3. CDR3 protein: CACDPVEYLGDTSWDTRQMFF. CDR3 bases: TGTGCCTGTGACCCGGTGGAGTATCTGGGGGATACCTCCTGGGACACCCGACAGATGTTTTTC.

This clone was seen a few times. This clone may be a read error of a much larger clone one base away. Other DNA sequences in the sample encode the same CDR3. The V and J genes are TRDV2 and TRDJ3; 11 bases fit TRDD3. The CDR3 covers 18 residues. V was clipped by 0 bases and J by 2 bases; unmatched bases: 2. CDR1 is GEAIGNYY, CDR2 EKD, per germline. CDR3 loop: CACDTAGGYPWDTRQMFF. DNA of the CDR3: TGTGCCTGTGACACCGCTGGGGGATACCCCTGGGACACCCGACAGATGTTTTTC.

In regard to this clone: This clone may be a read error of a much larger clone one base away. The sample holds other DNA sequences that translate to the same CDR3. The gene calls are TRDV2 and TRDJ3; a possible D gene is TRDD3 (5 bases). The CDR3 consists of 15 residues. Germline loops: CDR1 GEAIGNYY, CDR2 EKD. The CDR3 protein is CACDPLSWDTRQMFF. CDR3 sequence (DNA): TGTGCCTGTGACCCTTTATCCTGGGACACCCGGCAGATGTTTTTC.

About this clone itself: Just one base apart from a much larger clone, this may be a read error. This chain joins TRDV2 and TRDJ3, with TRDD3 matching over 10 bases. There are 18 residues in the CDR3. Per the germline V gene, CDR1 is GEAIGNYY and CDR2 is EKD. The trim removed 0 bases at V and 2 bases at J, leaving 3 bases unmatched. CDR3: CACDTLGGYPWDTRQMFF. Written as DNA, the CDR3 is TGTGCCTGTGACACCCTTGGGGGATACCCCTGGGACACCCGACAGATGTTTTTC.

Only a few counts were recorded for this clone. A much larger clone lies a single base off, so this may be a read error. The genes are TRDV2 and TRDJ2; 13 bases fit TRDD3. CDR3 length: 19 amino acids. Germline CDR1 reads GEAIGNYY; CDR2 reads EKD. J lost 6 bases, V lost 3 bases, and 15 bases had no gene match. The CDR3 sequence is CACDPLLGDTGYKAAQLFF. The CDR3 coding sequence is TGTGCCTGTGACCCCTTACTGGGGGATACGGGGTATAAGGCAGCACAACTCTTCTTT.

A note on this clone: This sequence is one base from a far larger clone and is likely a read error. V gene TRDV2 combines with J gene TRDJ2; 11 nucleotides line up with TRDD3. The CDR3 spans 16 residues. V was clipped by 5 bases and J by 0 bases; unmatched bases: 4. The V gene's germline CDR1 is GEAIGNYY and CDR2 EKD. The CDR3 bases are TGTGCCTGTGGCGTACTGGGGGATACTTTGACAGCACAACTCTTCTTT. This sequence encodes CACGVLGDTLTAQLFF.

This clone was counted only a few times. The junction differs from germline at one of its ends, possibly a read error. Other nucleotide sequences in the sample specify the same CDR3. The chain recombines TRDV1 with TRDJ1, with 11 bases lining up with TRDD3. CDR3 size: 20 residues. The germline V gene encodes CDR1 TSWWSYY and CDR2 QGS. The CDR3 DNA follows: TGTGCTCTTGGGGAACCATGCCGTTACTGGGGGATATCGACTGTCGATAAGCTCATCTTT. Its protein is CALGEPCRYWGISTVDKLIF.

In this sample, this clone is large. Distinct nucleotide sequences in the sample also encode this CDR3. The J gene is TRDJ1, the V gene TRDV2; 10 bases are a match to TRDD3. Trimming cost V 0 bases and J 6 bases; bases outside gene matches: 0. Germline-derived CDR1 and CDR2 are GEAIGNYY and EKD. The CDR3 loop spans 13 amino acids. This chain's CDR3 is CACDTWGIHKLIF. The CDR3 coding sequence is TGTGCCTGTGACACCTGGGGGATACATAAACTCATCTTT.

Worth noting for this clone: A read error may explain this, as a much larger clone is one base away. V is TRDV2 and J is TRDJ3; D call uncertain. V was pared by 0 bases and J by 0 bases, with 11 bases between. CDR1 is GEAIGNYY and CDR2 is EKD in the germline V gene. The length of the CDR3 is 18 residues. The CDR3 protein is CACDTGGILSWDTRQMFF. In nucleotides, the CDR3 is TGTGCCTGTGACACCGGTGGCATCCTCTCCTGGGACACCCGACAGATGTTTTTC.

This clone is medium-sized by share. V and J are TRAV29/DV5 and TRDJ1; 9 bases fit TRDD3. There are 16 residues in the CDR3. The V segment lost 5 bases and the J segment 0 bases; nucleotides outside the gene matches: 11. Germline values: CDR1 NSMFDY, CDR2 ISSIKDK. CDR3 DNA: TGTGCAGCCCCTAGAGGTGCTGGGGGATACACCGATAAACTCATCTTT. Protein: CAAPRGAGGYTDKLIF.

Note on this clone: This likely traces to a read error, being one base from a far larger clone. This sequence joins TRDV2 and TRDJ3; TRDD3 matches 11 bases. Unmatched junction bases numbered 8, after V lost 5 bases and J lost 0 bases. In germline, CDR1 is GEAIGNYY, CDR2 EKD. The CDR3 runs 19 residues. The CDR3 coding sequence is TGTGCCTGTGGCAAAGTACTGGGGGATAGCTCCTGGGACACCCGACAGATGTTTTTC. Protein sequence: CACGKVLGDSSWDTRQMFF.

This clone was seen only a few times. This may be a read error: a much more frequent sequence differs by one nucleotide. This chain joins TRDV2 and TRDJ3; TRDD3 agrees at 10 bases. Trimming cost V 2 bases and J 0 bases; bases outside gene matches: 6. The CDR3 contains 19 residues. CDR1 and CDR2 (germline): GEAIGNYY, EKD. This CDR3 is CACDIVLGDRSWDTRQMFF. In nucleotides, the CDR3 is TGTGCCTGTGACATCGTACTGGGGGATCGCTCCTGGGACACCCGACAGATGTTTTTC.

Judged by abundance, this clone is large. The J gene is TRDJ2, the V gene TRDV1; 10 nucleotides agree with TRDD3. From germline, CDR1 is TSWWSYY and CDR2 QGS. CDR3 length equals 25 residues. Losses at the gene ends were 5 bases for V and 5 bases for J; bases not matched to a gene: 35. CDR3 DNA sequence: TGTGCTCTTGGGATCCTTTCCTATATTCTATCCAGTCGGTCGGTATACTGGGGGATTACAGCACAACTCTTCTTT. As protein: CALGILSYILSSRSVYWGITAQLFF.

This clone has more than one count but fewer than ten. This may be a read error: a much more frequent sequence differs by one nucleotide. CDR3 nucleotide sequence: TGTGCCTGTGACACCATACTGGGGGATACGCGCAGCTCCTGGGACACCCGACAGATGTTTTTC. Protein: CACDTILGDTRSSWDTRQMFF. The chain couples TRDV2 to TRDJ3, with 13 positions matching TRDD3. The CDR3 sequence is 21 residues long. After removal of 0 bases from V and 0 bases from J, the junction contained 7 bases not matched to a gene. CDR1 GEAIGNYY and CDR2 EKD come from the germline V gene.

A remark on this clone: A much bigger clone sits one base away, suggesting this may be a read error. The genes are TRDV2 and TRDJ3, with 10 bases lining up with TRDD3. TCRdb lists no J gene, so it was determined here by aligning the DNA to germline. Per germline, CDR1 GEAIGNYY and CDR2 EKD. The CDR3 consists of 19 residues. Trimming took 0 bases from V and 0 from J; bases not matched to a gene: 4. CDR3 sequence reads: CACDTGRGIRSWDTRQMFF. The CDR3 DNA reads TGTGCCTGTGACACCGGGAGGGGGATACGCTCCTGGGACACCCGACAGATGTTTTTC.

A note on this clone: Just one base apart from a much larger clone, this may be a read error. The same CDR3 arises from other DNA sequences in this sample as well. The chain recombines TRDV2 with TRDJ2; D is ambiguous. Per germline, CDR1 GEAIGNYY and CDR2 EKD. The CDR3 totals 18 residues. The CDR3 DNA reads TGTGCCTGTGACACCGTCGGGGCCACGGAAGCTTTGACAGCGCAACTCTTCTTT. Translation gives CACDTVGATEALTAQLFF.

Concerning this clone: Since a much larger clone is just one base distant, this may be a read error. The identical CDR3 is also encoded by other nucleotide sequences in the sample. This chain joins TRDV2 and TRDJ3, with 12 bases matching TRDD3. Germline V gene lookup returns CDR1 GEAIGNYY and CDR2 EKD. The CDR3 runs 18 residues. This CDR3 is CACDSTGGYPWDTRQMFF. The CDR3 bases are TGTGCCTGTGACAGTACTGGGGGATACCCCTGGGACACCCGACAAATGTTTTTC.

The chain links TRDV1 to TRDJ1; tentatively, D is TRDD2 or TRDD3 (7 bases each). V was pared by 5 bases and J by 0 bases, with 31 bases between. Per the germline V gene, CDR1 is TSWWSYY and CDR2 is QGS. This CDR3 region has 21 residues. CDR3 region: CALGKGSYWGVGDPYTDKLIF. The DNA of the CDR3 is TGTGCTCTTGGGAAGGGTTCCTACTGGGGAGTGGGGGACCCTTACACCGATAAACTCATCTTT.

Of note for this clone: This sequence may be a read error, since a much larger clone differs from it by one base. No V gene was called here, but the J gene is TRDJ3; the table gives TRDD3 as D, unverified against the DNA. The CDR3 length is 20 residues. The CDR3 nucleotides are TGTGCCTGTGACACCGTACTGGGGGATACCCAAACCTGGGACACCCGACAGATGTTTTTC. Translated, it gives CACDTVLGDTQTWDTRQMFF.

This clone was seen only a few times. This DNA's translation and the protein TCRdb lists, from a much larger clone, do not match at residue 4, likely due to a read error; the protein shown is translated from the DNA. The genes are TRDV2 and TRDJ2; 10 bases line up with TRDD3. The J segment lost 5 bases and the V segment lost 5 bases, leaving 4 bases of the junction unmatched. The CDR3 has 14 amino acids. CDR1 and CDR2 from the germline V gene are GEAIGNYY and EKD. The CDR3 DNA is TGTGCCTGTGGCATACTGGGGGATACAGCACAACTCTTCTTT. It codes for CACGILGDTAQLFF.

In its sample, this clone is large (0.1 to 1%). The sample holds other DNA sequences that translate to the same CDR3. J is TRDJ3 and V is TRDV2; 7 positions agree with TRDD3. CDR3 length: 18 amino acids. J was trimmed by 0 bases and V by 1 base; bases with no gene match: 5. CDR1 is GEAIGNYY, CDR2 EKD, per germline. The chain's CDR3 is CACDTGGPFSWDTRQMFF. The CDR3 DNA reads as TGTGCCTGTGACACTGGGGGACCCTTCTCCTGGGACACCCGACAGATGTTTTTC.

Of note for this clone: The protein in TCRdb stems from a much larger clone and differs at residue 6 from this DNA's translation, likely a read error; here the protein is translated from the DNA. V usage is TRDV2 and J usage is TRDJ3; no definite D call. CDR3 length: 13 amino acids. Trimming removed 0 bases from V and 5 bases from J, with 1 base in between. Germline V lookup: CDR1 GEAIGNYY, CDR2 EKD. CDR3 nucleotide sequence: TGTGCCTGTGACACCCGGGACACCCGACAGATGTTTTTC. As protein: CACDTRDTRQMFF.

To note about this clone: It differs at one base from a far larger clone, so likely a read error. This chain joins TRDV2 and TRDJ2, with 8 bases lining up with TRDD3. This CDR3 contains 15 residues. CDR1 GEAIGNYY and CDR2 EKD come from the germline V gene. The chain's CDR3 is CARDTVGDRSAQLFF. The CDR3 DNA reads TGTGCCCGTGACACGGTGGGGGATCGGTCAGCACAACTCTTCTTT.

This clone is large. The same CDR3 is also encoded by other DNA sequences in this sample. V gene TRDV2 combines with J gene TRDJ1, with 13 nucleotides matching TRDD3. The CDR3 has 18 amino acids. Trimming took 2 bases from V and 2 from J; bases not matched to a gene: 10. Germline CDR1 reads GEAIGNYY; CDR2 reads EKD. CDR3 loop: CACDKLVLGDTPTDKLIF. DNA of the CDR3: TGTGCCTGTGACAAGCTTGTACTGGGGGATACGCCGACCGATAAACTCATCTTT.

This clone was seen a few times. A single base is all that separates this from a far larger clone, so a read error is likely. Other DNA sequences in the same sample also yield this CDR3. The rearrangement links TRDV2 to TRDJ3, with TRDD3 matching over 7 bases. The germline gives CDR1 GEAIGNYY, CDR2 EKD. This CDR3 has 18 residues. The CDR3 spells CACDTAGGIPWDTRQMFF. The CDR3 bases are TGTGCCTGTGACACCGCTGGGGGGATCCCCTGGGATACCCGACAGATGTTTTTC.